This T cell receptor (beta chain) was sequenced during a study of T-cell reconstitution after alpha-beta-depleted transplantation in children. Study observations and caveats: By about two months after transplant, alpha-beta T cells reportedly arose from several hundred graft clones that had expanded. Surviving recipient T cells and intrathymic progenitors accounted for some patients' high TCRbeta diversity at day 60. After one year, T-cell counts and TCRbeta diversity mostly came from new T cells.

Trimming removed 6 bases at V and 3 bases at J, with 9 bases between. This CDR3 comprises 12 residues. For TCRbeta, the library was prepared with unique molecular identifiers. TCRdb used MiXCR to reprocess the PCR reads, holding one entry per CDR3 protein. The repertoire consists of fewer than 550,000 distinct CDR3 sequences, with 15% to 20% occurring once and the leading ten covering around 28%. The table lists this clonotype with many counts. Its antigen is as yet unknown. The receptor comes from a boy under two years old who had a stem cell transplant for Wiskott-Aldrich syndrome, so the T cells may come from the graft donor. J is TRBJ2-7 and V is TRBV12-3 or TRBV12-4; D might be TRBD1 (6 bases). Sequences were derived from PBMCs, mostly from graft donor cells, sampled 360 days after TCRalphabeta/CD19-depleted stem cell transplant. The CDR3 nucleotides are TGTGCCAGCAGGTCGGACAGCTACGAGCAGTACTTC. It encodes CASRSDSYEQYF.